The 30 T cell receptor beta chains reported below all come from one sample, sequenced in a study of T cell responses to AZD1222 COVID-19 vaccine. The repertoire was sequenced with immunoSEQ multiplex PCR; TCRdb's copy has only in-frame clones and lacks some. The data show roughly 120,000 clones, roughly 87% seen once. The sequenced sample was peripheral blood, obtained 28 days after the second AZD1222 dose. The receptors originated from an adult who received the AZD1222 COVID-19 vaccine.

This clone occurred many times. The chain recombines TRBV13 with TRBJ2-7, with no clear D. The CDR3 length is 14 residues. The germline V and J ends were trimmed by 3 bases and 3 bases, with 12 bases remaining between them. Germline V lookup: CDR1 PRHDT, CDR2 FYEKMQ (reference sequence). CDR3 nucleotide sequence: TGTGCCAGCAGCTTTGGCGGTACGAACTACGAGCAGTACTTC. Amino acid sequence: CASSFGGTNYEQYF.

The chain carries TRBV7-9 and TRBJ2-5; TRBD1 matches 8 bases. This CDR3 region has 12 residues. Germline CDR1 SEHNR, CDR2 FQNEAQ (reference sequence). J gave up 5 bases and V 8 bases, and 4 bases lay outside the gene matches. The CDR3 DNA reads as TGTGCCAGCGGACAGGGTAGGGAGACCCAGTACTTC. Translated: CASGQGRETQYF.

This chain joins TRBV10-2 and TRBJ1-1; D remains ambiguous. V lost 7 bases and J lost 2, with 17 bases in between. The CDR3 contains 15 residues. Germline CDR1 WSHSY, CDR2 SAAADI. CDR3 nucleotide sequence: TGCGCCAGCACCCCGACTTTTTCGGGAAACACTGAAGCTTTCTTT. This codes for CASTPTFSGNTEAFF.

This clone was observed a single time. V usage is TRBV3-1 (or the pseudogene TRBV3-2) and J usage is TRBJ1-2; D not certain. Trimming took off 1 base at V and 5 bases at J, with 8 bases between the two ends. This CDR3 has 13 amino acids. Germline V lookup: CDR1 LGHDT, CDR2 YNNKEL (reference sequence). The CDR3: CASSQAAGYGYTF. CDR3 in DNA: TGTGCCAGCAGCCAAGCGGCCGGGTATGGCTACACCTTC.

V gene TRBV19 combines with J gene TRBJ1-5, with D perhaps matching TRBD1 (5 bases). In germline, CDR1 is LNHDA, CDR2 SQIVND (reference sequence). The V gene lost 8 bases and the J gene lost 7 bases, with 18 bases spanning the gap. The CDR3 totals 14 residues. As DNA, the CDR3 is TGTGCCAGTTCGGAAGGCGGGAGGGGCCAGCCCCAGCATTTT. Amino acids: CASSEGGRGQPQHF.

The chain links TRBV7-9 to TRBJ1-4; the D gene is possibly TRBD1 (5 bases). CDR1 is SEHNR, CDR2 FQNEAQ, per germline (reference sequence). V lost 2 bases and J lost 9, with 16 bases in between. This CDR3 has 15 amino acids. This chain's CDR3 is CASSLTGTGSQKLFF. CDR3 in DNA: TGTGCCAGCAGCTTAACCGGGACTGGGAGTCAAAAACTGTTTTTT.

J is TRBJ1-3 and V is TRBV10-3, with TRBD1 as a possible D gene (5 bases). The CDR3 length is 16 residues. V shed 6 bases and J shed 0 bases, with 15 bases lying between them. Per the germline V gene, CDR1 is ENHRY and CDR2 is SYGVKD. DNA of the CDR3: TGTGCCATCAGCCCCAGGGCGCCCGACTCTGGAAACACCATATATTTT. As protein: CAISPRAPDSGNTIYF.

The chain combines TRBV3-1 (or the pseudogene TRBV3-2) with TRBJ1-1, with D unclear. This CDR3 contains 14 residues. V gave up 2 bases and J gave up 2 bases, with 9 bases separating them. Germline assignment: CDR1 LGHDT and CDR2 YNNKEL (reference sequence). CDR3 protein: CASSQKARNTEAFF. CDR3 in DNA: TGTGCCAGCAGCCAAAAGGCCCGAAACACTGAAGCTTTCTTT.

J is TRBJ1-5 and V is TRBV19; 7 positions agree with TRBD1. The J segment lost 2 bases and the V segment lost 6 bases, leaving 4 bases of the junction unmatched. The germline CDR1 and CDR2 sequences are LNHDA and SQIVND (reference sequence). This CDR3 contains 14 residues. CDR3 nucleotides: TGTGCCAGTAGCCTCGACAGGGGCAATCAGCCCCAGCATTTT. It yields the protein CASSLDRGNQPQHF. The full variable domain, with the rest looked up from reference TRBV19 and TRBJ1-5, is DGGITQSPKYLFRKEGQNVTLSCEQNLNHDAMYWYRQDPGQGLRLIYYSQIVNDFQKGDIAEGYSVSREKKESFPLTVTSAQKNPTAFYLCASSLDRGNQPQHFGDGTRLSIL.

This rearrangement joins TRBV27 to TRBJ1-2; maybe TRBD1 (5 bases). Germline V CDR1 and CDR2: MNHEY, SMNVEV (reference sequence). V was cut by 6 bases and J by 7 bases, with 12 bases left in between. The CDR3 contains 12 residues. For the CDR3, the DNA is TGTGCCAGCAGGGGCATTGGGGGTGGCTACACCTTC. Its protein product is CASRGIGGGYTF.

The CDR3 sequence: CASSLARENNEQFF. The CDR3, as DNA: TGTGCCAGCAGCTTAGCGCGGGAGAACAATGAGCAGTTCTTC. The chain combines TRBV7-2 with TRBJ2-1; 7 bases are a match to TRBD2. Germline CDR1 is SGHTA and CDR2 is FQGNSA. The ends lost 0 bases at V and 5 bases at J; junction bases unmatched: 1. This CDR3 has 14 residues.

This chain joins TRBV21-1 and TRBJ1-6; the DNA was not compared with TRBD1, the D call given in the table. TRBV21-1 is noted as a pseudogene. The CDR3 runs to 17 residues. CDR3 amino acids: CASSRKYRGRGRSPLHF. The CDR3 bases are TGTGCCAGCAGCAGAAAGTACAGGGGGCGAGGGCGTTCACCCCTCCACTTT.

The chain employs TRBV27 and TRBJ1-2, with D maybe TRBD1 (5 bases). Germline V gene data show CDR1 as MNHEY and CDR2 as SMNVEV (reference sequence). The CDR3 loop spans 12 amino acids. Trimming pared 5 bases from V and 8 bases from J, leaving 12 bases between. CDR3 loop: CASSQKGRGYTF. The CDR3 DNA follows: TGTGCCAGCAGTCAAAAGGGGCGAGGCTACACCTTC.

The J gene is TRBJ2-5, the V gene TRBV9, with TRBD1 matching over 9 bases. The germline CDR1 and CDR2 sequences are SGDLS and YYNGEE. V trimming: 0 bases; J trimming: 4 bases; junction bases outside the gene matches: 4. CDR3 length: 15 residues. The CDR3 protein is CASSVGGTGRETQYF. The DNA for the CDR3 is TGTGCCAGCAGCGTAGGGGGGACAGGGAGAGAGACCCAGTACTTC. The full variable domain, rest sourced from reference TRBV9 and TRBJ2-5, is DSGVTQTPKHLITATGQRVTLRCSPRSGDLSVYWYQQSLDQGLQFLIQYYNGEERAKGNILERFSAQQFPDLHSELNLSSLELGDSALYFCASSVGGTGRETQYFGPGTRLLVL.

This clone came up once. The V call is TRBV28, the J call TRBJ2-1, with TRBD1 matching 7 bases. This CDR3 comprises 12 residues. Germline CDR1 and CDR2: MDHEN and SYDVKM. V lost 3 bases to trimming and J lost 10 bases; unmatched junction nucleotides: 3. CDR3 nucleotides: TGTGCCAGCAGTTTCCGGGACAGAGAGCAGTTCTTC. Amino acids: CASSFRDREQFF.

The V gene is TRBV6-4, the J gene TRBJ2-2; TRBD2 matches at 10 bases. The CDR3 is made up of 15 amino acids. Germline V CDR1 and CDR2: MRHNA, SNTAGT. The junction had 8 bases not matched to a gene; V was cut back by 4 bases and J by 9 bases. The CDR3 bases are TGTGCCAGCAGTGCTTCTAGCGGGGGCGACAGGGAGCTGTTTTTT. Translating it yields CASSASSGGDRELFF.

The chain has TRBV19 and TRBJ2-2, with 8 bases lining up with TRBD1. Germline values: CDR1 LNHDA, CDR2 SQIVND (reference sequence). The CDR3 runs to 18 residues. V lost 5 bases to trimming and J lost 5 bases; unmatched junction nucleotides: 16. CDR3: CASSSAVSGGAGTGELFF. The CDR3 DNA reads TGTGCCAGTAGTTCGGCCGTCTCAGGGGGCGCGGGGACCGGGGAGCTGTTTTTT.

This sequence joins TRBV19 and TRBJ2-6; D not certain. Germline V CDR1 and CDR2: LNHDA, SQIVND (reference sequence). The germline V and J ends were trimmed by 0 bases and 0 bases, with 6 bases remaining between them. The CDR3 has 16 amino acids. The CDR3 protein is CASSIDVGSGANVLTF. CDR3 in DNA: TGTGCCAGTAGTATAGATGTGGGCTCTGGGGCCAACGTCCTGACTTTC.

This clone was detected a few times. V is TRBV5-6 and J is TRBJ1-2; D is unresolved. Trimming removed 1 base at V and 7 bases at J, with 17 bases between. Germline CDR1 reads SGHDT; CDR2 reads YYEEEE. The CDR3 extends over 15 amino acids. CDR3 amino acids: CASSLSPGGRGGYTF. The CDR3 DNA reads TGTGCCAGCAGCTTGTCCCCGGGAGGCCGAGGTGGCTACACCTTC.

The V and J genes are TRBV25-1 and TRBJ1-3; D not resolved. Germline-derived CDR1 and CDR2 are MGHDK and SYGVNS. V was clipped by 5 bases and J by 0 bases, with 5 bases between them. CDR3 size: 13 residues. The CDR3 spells CASSIGSGNTIYF. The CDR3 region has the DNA TGTGCCAGCAGTATAGGCTCTGGAAACACCATATATTTT.

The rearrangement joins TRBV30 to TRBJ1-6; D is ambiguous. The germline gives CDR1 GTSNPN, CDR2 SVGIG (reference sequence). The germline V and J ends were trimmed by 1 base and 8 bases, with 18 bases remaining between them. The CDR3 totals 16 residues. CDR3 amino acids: CAWSGGIGQLHSPLHF. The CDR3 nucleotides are TGTGCCTGGAGTGGGGGTATTGGGCAGCTGCATTCACCCCTCCACTTT.

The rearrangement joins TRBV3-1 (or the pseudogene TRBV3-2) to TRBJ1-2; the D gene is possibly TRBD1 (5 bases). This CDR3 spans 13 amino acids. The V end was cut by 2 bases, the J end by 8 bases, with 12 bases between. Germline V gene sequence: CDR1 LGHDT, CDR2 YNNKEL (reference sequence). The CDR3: CASSQNPGSGYTF. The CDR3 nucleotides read TGTGCCAGCAGCCAAAACCCAGGGAGCGGCTACACCTTC.

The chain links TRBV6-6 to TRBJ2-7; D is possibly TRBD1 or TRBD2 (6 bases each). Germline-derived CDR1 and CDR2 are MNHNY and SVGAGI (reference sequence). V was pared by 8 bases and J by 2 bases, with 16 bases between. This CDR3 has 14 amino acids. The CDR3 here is CASLGQGRTYEQYF. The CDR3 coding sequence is TGTGCCAGCTTGGGTCAGGGGAGGACCTACGAGCAGTACTTC.

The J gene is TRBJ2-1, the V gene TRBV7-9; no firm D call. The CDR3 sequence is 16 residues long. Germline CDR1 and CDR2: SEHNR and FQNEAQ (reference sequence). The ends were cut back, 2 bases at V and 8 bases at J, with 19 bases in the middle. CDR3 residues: CASSLRSTIMIDEQFF. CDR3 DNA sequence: TGTGCCAGCAGCTTAAGGTCAACGATTATGATCGATGAGCAGTTCTTC.

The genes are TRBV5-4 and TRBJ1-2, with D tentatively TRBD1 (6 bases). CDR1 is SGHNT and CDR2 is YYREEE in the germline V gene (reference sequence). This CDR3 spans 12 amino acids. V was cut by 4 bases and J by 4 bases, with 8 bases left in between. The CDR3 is CASSLTGYGYTF. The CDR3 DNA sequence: TGTGCCAGCAGCCTGACAGGCTATGGCTACACCTTC.

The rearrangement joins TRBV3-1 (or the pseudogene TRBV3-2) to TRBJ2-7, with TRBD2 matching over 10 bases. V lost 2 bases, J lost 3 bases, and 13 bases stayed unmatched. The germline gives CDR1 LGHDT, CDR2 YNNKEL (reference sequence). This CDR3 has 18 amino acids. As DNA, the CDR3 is TGTGCCAGCAGCCAATTAGCGGGGGGCCATAAGCTCTGCTACGAGCAGTACTTC. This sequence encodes CASSQLAGGHKLCYEQYF.

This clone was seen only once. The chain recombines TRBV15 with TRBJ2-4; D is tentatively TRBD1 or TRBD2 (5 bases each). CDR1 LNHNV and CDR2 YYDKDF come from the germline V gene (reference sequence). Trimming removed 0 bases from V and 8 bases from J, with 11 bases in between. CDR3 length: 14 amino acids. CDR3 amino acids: CATSRDTGTDIQYF. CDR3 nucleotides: TGTGCCACCAGCAGAGACACGGGGACGGACATTCAGTACTTC.

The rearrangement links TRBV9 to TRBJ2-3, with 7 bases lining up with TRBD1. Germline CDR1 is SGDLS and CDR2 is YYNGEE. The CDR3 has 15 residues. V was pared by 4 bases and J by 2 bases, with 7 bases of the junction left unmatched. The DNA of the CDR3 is TGTGCCAGCAGCACCAGAACAGGGGTCACAGATACGCAGTATTTT. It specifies CASSTRTGVTDTQYF.

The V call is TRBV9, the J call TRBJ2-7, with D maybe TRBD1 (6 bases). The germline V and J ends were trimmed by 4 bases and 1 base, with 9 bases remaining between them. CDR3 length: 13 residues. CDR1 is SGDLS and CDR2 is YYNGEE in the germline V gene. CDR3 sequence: CASSTTGSYEQYF. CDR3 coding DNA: TGTGCCAGCAGCACGACAGGATCCTACGAGCAGTACTTC.

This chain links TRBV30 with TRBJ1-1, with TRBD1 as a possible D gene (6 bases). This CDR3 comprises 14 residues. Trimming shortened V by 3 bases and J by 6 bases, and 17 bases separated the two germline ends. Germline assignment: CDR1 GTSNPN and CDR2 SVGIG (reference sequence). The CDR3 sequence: CAWSRVPRGSEAFF. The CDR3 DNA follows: TGTGCCTGGAGCCGCGTGCCCAGGGGCTCTGAAGCTTTCTTT.